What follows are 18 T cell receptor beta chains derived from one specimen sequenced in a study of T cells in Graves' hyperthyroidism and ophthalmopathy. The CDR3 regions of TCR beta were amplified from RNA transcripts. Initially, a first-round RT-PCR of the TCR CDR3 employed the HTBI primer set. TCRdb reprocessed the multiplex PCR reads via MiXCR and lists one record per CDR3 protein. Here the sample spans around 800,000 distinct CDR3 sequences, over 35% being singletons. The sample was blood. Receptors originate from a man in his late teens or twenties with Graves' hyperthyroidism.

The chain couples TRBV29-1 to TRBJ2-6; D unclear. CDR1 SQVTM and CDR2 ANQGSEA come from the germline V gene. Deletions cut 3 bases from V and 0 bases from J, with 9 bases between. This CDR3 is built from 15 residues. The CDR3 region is CSVESSNSGANVLTF. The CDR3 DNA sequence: TGCAGCGTTGAGAGCAGTAACTCTGGGGCCAACGTCCTGACTTTC.

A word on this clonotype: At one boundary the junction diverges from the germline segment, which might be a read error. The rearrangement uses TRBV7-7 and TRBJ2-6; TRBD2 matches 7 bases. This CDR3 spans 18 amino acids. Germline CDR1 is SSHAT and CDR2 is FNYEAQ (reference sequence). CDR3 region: CASSLEVMAGAGANVLTF. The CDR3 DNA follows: TGTGCTAGCAGCTTAGAGGTCATGGCGGGAGCTGGGGCCAACGTCCTGACTTTC. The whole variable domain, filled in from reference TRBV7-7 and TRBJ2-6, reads GAGVSQSPRYKVTKRGQDVTLRCDPISSHATLYWYQQALGQGPEFLTYFNYEAQPDKSGLPSDRFSAERPEGSISTLTIQRTEQRDSAMYRCASSLEVMAGAGANVLTFGAGSRLTVL.

CDR3 protein: CASSQDGGRHYEQYF. In nucleotides, the CDR3 is TGTGCCAGCAGCCAAGATGGGGGTCGGCACTACGAGCAGTACTTC. The rearrangement uses TRBV9 and TRBJ2-7; D assignment may be TRBD1 or TRBD2 (5 bases each). The CDR3 is made up of 15 amino acids. From germline, CDR1 is SGDLS and CDR2 YYNGEE. V lost 4 bases and J 3 bases, leaving 17 bases between the germline ends.

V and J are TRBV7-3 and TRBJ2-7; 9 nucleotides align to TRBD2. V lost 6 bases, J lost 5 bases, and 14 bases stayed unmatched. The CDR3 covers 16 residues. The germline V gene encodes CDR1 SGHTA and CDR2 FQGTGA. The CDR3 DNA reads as TGTGCCAGCAGTTACTCACTAGCGGGTCCGAACGACGAGCAGTACTTC. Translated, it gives CASSYSLAGPNDEQYF.

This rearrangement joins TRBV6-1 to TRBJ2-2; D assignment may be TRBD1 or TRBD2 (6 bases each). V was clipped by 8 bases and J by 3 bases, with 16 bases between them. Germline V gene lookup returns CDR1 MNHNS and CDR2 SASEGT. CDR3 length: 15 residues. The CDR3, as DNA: TGTGCCAGCGGTCAAGGGGGGCGCGACACCGGGGAGCTGTTTTTT. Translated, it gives CASGQGGRDTGELFF.

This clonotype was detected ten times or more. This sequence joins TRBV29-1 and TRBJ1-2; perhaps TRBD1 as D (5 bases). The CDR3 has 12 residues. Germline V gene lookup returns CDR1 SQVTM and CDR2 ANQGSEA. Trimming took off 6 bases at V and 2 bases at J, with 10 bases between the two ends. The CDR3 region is CSVGGDNYGYTF. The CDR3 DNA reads TGCAGCGTCGGGGGGGACAACTATGGCTACACCTTC.

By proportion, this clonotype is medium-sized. This chain's CDR3 is CSHSEDEGLLAFF. The CDR3 DNA follows: TGCAGCCACTCGGAAGATGAGGGCCTCTTGGCTTTCTTT. The chain joins TRBV29-1 to TRBJ1-1; D gene uncertain. The germline V gene has CDR1 SQVTM and CDR2 ANQGSEA. The CDR3 is 13 residues long. The ends were cut back, 8 bases at V and 11 bases at J, with 24 bases in the middle.

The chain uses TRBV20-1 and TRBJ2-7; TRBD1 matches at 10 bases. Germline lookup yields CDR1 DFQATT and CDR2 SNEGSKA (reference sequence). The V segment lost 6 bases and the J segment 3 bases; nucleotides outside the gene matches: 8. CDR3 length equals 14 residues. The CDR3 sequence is CSANHGQGVYEQYF. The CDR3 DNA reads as TGCAGTGCAAACCACGGACAGGGGGTCTACGAGCAGTACTTC.

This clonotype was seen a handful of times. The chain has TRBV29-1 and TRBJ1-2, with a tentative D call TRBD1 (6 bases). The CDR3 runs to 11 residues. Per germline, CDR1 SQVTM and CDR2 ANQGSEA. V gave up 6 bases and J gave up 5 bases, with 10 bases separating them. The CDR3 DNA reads TGCAGCGTACAGGGAGGGTATGGCTACACCTTC. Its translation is CSVQGGYGYTF.

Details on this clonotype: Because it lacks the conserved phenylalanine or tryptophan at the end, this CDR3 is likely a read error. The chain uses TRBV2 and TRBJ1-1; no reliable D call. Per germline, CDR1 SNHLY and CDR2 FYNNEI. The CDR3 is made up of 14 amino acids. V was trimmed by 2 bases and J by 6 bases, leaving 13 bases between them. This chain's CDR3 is CASSEHRPLPEAFS. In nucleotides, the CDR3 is TGTGCCAGCAGTGAACACAGACCTCTCCCTGAAGCTTTCTCT.

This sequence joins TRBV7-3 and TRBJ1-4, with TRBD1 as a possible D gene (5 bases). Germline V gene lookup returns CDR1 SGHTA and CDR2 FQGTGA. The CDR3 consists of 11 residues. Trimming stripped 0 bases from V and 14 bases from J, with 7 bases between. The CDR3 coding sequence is TGTGCCAGCAGCTTAACTGGGACCCTGTTTTTT. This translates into CASSLTGTLFF.

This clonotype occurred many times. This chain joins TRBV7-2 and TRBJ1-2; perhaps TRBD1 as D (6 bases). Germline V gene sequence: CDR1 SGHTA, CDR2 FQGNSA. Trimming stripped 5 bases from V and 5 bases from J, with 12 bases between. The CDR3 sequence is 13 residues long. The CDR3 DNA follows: TGTGCCAGCAGCCAGGACAGCTTTTATGGCTACACCTTC. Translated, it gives CASSQDSFYGYTF.

As DNA, the CDR3 is TGCAGCAGTCCTCAGGGGACGGCCGGGGAGCTGTTTTTT. Translation: CSSPQGTAGELFF. The chain combines TRBV29-1 with TRBJ2-2, with D possibly being TRBD1 (6 bases). The germline gives CDR1 SQVTM, CDR2 ANQGSEA. This CDR3 comprises 13 residues. V gave up 8 bases and J gave up 6 bases, with 16 bases separating them.

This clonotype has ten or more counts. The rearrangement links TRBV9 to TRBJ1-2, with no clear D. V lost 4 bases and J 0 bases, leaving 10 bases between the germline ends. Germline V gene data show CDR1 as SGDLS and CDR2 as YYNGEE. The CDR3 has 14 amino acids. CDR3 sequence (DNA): TGTGCCAGCAGCTATGGGAGCACTAACTATGGCTACACCTTC. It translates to CASSYGSTNYGYTF.

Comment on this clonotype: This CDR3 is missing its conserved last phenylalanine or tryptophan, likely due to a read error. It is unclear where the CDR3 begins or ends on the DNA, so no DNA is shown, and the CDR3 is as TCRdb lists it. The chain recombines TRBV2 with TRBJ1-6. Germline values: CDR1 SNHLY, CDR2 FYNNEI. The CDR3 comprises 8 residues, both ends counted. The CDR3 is CASSEQLS.

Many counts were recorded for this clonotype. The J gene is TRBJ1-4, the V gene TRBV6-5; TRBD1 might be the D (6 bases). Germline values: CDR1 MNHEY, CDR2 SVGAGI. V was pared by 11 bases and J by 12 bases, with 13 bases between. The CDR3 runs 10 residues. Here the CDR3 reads CAGGQGQLFF. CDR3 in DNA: TGTGCCGGGGGCCAAGGACAACTGTTTTTT.

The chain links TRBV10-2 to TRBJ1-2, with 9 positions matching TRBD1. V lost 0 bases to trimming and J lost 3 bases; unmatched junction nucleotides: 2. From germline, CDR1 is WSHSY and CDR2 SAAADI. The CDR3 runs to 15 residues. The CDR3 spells CASSESGQGYYGYTF. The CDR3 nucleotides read TGCGCCAGCAGTGAGTCGGGACAGGGTTACTATGGCTACACCTTC.

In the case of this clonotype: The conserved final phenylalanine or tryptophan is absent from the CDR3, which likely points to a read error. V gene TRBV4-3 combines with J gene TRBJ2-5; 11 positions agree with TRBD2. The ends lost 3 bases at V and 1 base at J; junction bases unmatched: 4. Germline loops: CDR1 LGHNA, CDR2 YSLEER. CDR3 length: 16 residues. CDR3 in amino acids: CASSQALAGGQETQYL. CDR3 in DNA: TGCGCCAGCAGCCAGGCTCTAGCGGGAGGCCAAGAGACCCAGTACCTC.